The text below deals with one TCR beta chain. CDR3 and TCR beta VDJ profiling relied on genomic DNA as the template. TCRdb fed the reads into MiXCR, producing one record per CDR3 protein. This sample carries fewer than 250,000 distinct CDR3 sequences, roughly half of them seen once, and the ten largest clones take 15% to 20%. CDR1 is SNHLY and CDR2 is FYNNEI in the germline V gene. The CDR3 runs to 13 residues. Trimming removed 5 bases at V and 1 base at J, with 8 bases between. This specimen belongs to a study of CD8+CD57+ T cells in acquired aplastic anemia. Study summary: Mean yield of DNA from sorted CD4+ and CD8+ cells was around 3 ug.

The rearrangement uses TRBV2 and TRBJ2-5; D is ambiguous. The specimen was sorted CD4+, CD8+, or CD8+CD57+ T cells (not recorded which) from PBMCs. The sequence was obtained from a human donor in good health, serving as a control. This chain's CDR3 is CASSTTAQETQYF. Written as DNA, the CDR3 is TGTGCCAGCAGTACAACGGCCCAAGAGACCCAGTACTTC.